The rows below give T cell receptor beta chains drawn from one sample of a study of blood T cell repertoires in COVID-19. Sequencing was performed with immunoSEQ multiplex PCR; in TCRdb, only in-frame clones are kept and a portion is missing. The sample consists of about 180,000 clones, about 90% of them appearing once. The specimen was PBMCs or T cells enriched from blood (not recorded which). The receptor source for this set is a human donor with acute COVID-19. The donor label of this sample is uncertain. CDR3s include the opening cysteine and the closing phenylalanine or tryptophan. The order of the fields is V gene, J gene, clone size, D gene, CDR3 protein, CDR3 DNA. The D gene is left open where the match is weak. Part of the rows lack a size; the others show once, few, many or a class for expanded clones.

TRBV7-2,TRBJ2-3,.,TRBD1,CASSPGTGAVGYF,TGTGCCAGCAGTCCCGGGACAGGGGCAGTGGGGTATTTT
TRBV7-3,TRBJ2-7,.,.,CASSLMGQSGAEQYF,TGTGCCAGCAGCTTAATGGGACAGTCGGGGGCGGAGCAGTACTTC
TRBV5-1,TRBJ1-6,.,TRBD1,CASSPGDRGRNNSPLHF,TGCGCCAGCAGCCCTGGGGACAGGGGGCGGAATAATTCACCCCTCCACTTT
TRBV27,TRBJ1-1,.,.,CASRMTEGDTEAFF,TGTGCCAGCAGGATGACTGAAGGGGACACTGAAGCTTTCTTT
TRBV4-3,TRBJ2-3,.,TRBD1,CASSQDRGLGTDTQYF,TGCGCCAGCAGCCAGGACAGGGGGCTGGGGACAGATACGCAGTATTTT
TRBV9,TRBJ2-1,.,TRBD2,CASSALPGLAGLNEQFF,TGTGCCAGCAGCGCCCTCCCGGGACTAGCGGGGCTCAATGAGCAGTTCTTC
TRBV4-1,TRBJ2-7,.,TRBD2,CASSPVPYAGGQYEQYF,TGCGCCAGCAGCCCAGTCCCCTACGCGGGGGGGCAGTATGAGCAGTACTTC
TRBV5-1,TRBJ2-5,.,TRBD1,CASSLVSGTALETQYF,TGCGCCAGCAGCTTGGTCTCAGGGACAGCCCTAGAGACCCAGTACTTC
TRBV5-6,TRBJ2-3,.,.,CASSLASDTQYF,TGTGCCAGCAGCTTGGCATCAGATACGCAGTATTTT
TRBV19,TRBJ1-5,.,TRBD1,CASSIPETGGAGQPQHF,TGTGCCAGTAGTATACCCGAGACAGGGGGCGCAGGGCAGCCCCAGCATTTT
TRBV10-1,TRBJ2-3,.,TRBD1,CASRKLEDRVSPDTQYF,TGCGCCAGCAGGAAGCTAGAGGACAGGGTATCCCCAGATACGCAGTATTTT
TRBV5-6,TRBJ1-1,.,.,CASSLEVRGNTEAFF,TGTGCCAGCAGCTTGGAGGTCCGGGGGAACACTGAAGCTTTCTTT
TRBV4-2,TRBJ1-5,.,TRBD1,CASSQDWRQGGGIPQPQHF,TGTGCCAGCAGCCAAGATTGGAGACAGGGGGGAGGAATTCCTCAGCCCCAGCATTTT
TRBV4-1,TRBJ2-3,once,.,CASSLGGGGTDTQYF,TGCGCCAGCAGCCTTGGGGGGGGCGGCACAGATACGCAGTATTTT
TRBV5-1,TRBJ1-3,.,.,CASSLDGGTLNTIYF,TGCGCCAGCAGCTTGGATGGGGGGACGTTAAACACCATATATTTT
TRBV4-3,TRBJ2-1,.,.,CASSHPGFEQFF,TGCGCCAGCAGCCACCCCGGGTTTGAGCAGTTCTTC
TRBV19,TRBJ2-3,.,TRBD2,CASSFTSGGASDTQYF,TGTGCCAGTAGTTTTACTAGCGGGGGGGCATCAGATACGCAGTATTTT
TRBV19,TRBJ2-2,.,.,CASTGQRLDTGELFF,TGTGCCAGCACCGGACAGCGCCTAGACACCGGGGAGCTGTTTTTT
TRBV5-1,TRBJ1-3,.,.,CASGRPGNTIYF,TGCGCCAGCGGCCGTCCTGGAAACACCATATATTTT
TRBV5-1,TRBJ2-3,.,TRBD2,CASSPLTSGGLTDTQYF,TGCGCCAGCAGCCCCCTGACTAGCGGGGGGCTCACAGATACGCAGTATTTT
TRBV19,TRBJ2-7,.,TRBD1,CASSTGAGSTDEQYF,TGTGCCAGTAGCACAGGGGCCGGCAGTACGGACGAGCAGTACTTC